A selection of T cell receptor beta chains follows, all from one sample in a study of blood T cells in healthy people across ages. In TCRdb, the 5' RACE reads were re-called with MiXCR into one record per CDR3 protein. This repertoire shows some 900,000 distinct CDR3 sequences, about 44% found once; its top ten account for under 15%. The sequencing sample was made of blood. These TCRs come from a man younger than 40 in good health. CDR3s include the opening cysteine and the closing phenylalanine or tryptophan. D genes are given only for firm matches. The size entry is marked missing in some rows and otherwise reads once, few, many or a size class.

j_call: TRBJ2-7; clone_size: once; v_call: TRBV4-2; d_call: TRBD2; cdr3_aa: CASSQGSGRLDEQYF; cdr3_nt: TGTGCCAGCAGCCAAGGGAGCGGGAGACTGGACGAGCAGTACTTC
j_call: TRBJ2-7; clone_size: -; v_call: TRBV4-1; d_call: -; cdr3_aa: CASSPEAGGYEQYF; cdr3_nt: TGCGCCAGCAGCCCAGAAGCTGGGGGCTACGAGCAGTACTTC
j_call: TRBJ2-2; clone_size: -; v_call: TRBV5-1; d_call: TRBD2; cdr3_aa: CASSTGLAGGLAGELFF; cdr3_nt: TGCGCCAGCAGCACCGGACTAGCGGGGGGGCTGGCCGGGGAGCTGTTTTTT
j_call: TRBJ2-7; clone_size: few; v_call: TRBV6-1; d_call: -; cdr3_aa: CASSDAAGQLYEQYF; cdr3_nt: TGTGCCAGCAGTGATGCAGCCGGACAACTCTACGAGCAGTACTTC
j_call: TRBJ2-5; clone_size: -; v_call: TRBV5-1; d_call: -; cdr3_aa: CASSLNPGTPQETQYF; cdr3_nt: TGCGCCAGCAGCTTGAATCCAGGGACTCCTCAAGAGACCCAGTACTTC
j_call: TRBJ2-1; clone_size: -; v_call: TRBV20-1; d_call: TRBD1; cdr3_aa: CSAREDRGYSEQFF; cdr3_nt: TGCAGTGCTAGAGAGGACAGGGGGTATAGTGAGCAGTTCTTC
j_call: TRBJ1-2; clone_size: few; v_call: TRBV4-3; d_call: -; cdr3_aa: CASSQVGADYGYTF; cdr3_nt: TGCGCCAGCAGCCAAGTGGGGGCCGACTATGGCTACACCTTC
j_call: TRBJ2-3; clone_size: -; v_call: TRBV7-2; d_call: -; cdr3_aa: CASSLAPRSDTQYF; cdr3_nt: TGTGCCAGCAGCTTAGCCCCTAGGTCGGATACGCAGTATTTT
j_call: TRBJ1-1; clone_size: -; v_call: TRBV29-1; d_call: TRBD1; cdr3_aa: CSVARQGGSEAFF; cdr3_nt: TGCAGCGTTGCCAGACAGGGCGGGTCTGAAGCTTTCTTT
j_call: TRBJ2-3; clone_size: -; v_call: TRBV28; d_call: -; cdr3_aa: CASSLLTASTDTQYF; cdr3_nt: TGTGCCAGCAGCTTGTTGACAGCCAGCACAGATACGCAGTATTTT
j_call: TRBJ2-1; clone_size: few; v_call: TRBV27; d_call: TRBD1; cdr3_aa: CASSLSIGDRGGNEQFF; cdr3_nt: TGTGCCAGCAGTTTATCGATAGGGGACAGGGGAGGCAATGAGCAGTTCTTC
j_call: TRBJ2-7; clone_size: few; v_call: TRBV6-6; d_call: -; cdr3_aa: CASGSLGSSYEQYF; cdr3_nt: TGTGCCAGCGGCTCCTTAGGGAGCTCCTACGAGCAGTACTTC
j_call: TRBJ2-3; clone_size: -; v_call: TRBV9; d_call: -; cdr3_aa: CASSGTGLSTDTQYF; cdr3_nt: TGTGCCAGCAGCGGAACAGGCCTTAGCACAGATACGCAGTATTTT
j_call: TRBJ2-1; clone_size: -; v_call: TRBV11-3; d_call: -; cdr3_aa: CASSLGLVEQFF; cdr3_nt: TGTGCCAGCAGCTTAGGCCTCGTAGAGCAGTTCTTC
j_call: TRBJ1-1; clone_size: few; v_call: TRBV2; d_call: -; cdr3_aa: CASSDRTEAFF; cdr3_nt: TGTGCCAGCAGTGATAGGACTGAAGCTTTCTTT
j_call: TRBJ1-1; clone_size: -; v_call: TRBV7-2; d_call: -; cdr3_aa: CASSPAWGTEAFF; cdr3_nt: TGTGCCAGCAGCCCCGCGTGGGGGACTGAAGCTTTCTTT
j_call: TRBJ1-1; clone_size: -; v_call: TRBV11-2; d_call: TRBD1; cdr3_aa: CAISLVGQGAAEAFF; cdr3_nt: TGTGCCATCAGCTTAGTGGGACAGGGGGCCGCTGAAGCTTTCTTT
j_call: TRBJ1-1; clone_size: few; v_call: TRBV11-2; d_call: -; cdr3_aa: CASSSSYTEAFF; cdr3_nt: TGTGCCAGCAGCTCATCCTACACTGAAGCTTTCTTT
j_call: TRBJ2-7; clone_size: few; v_call: TRBV14; d_call: -; cdr3_aa: CASSHVSGTSYEQYF; cdr3_nt: TGTGCCAGCAGCCACGTCTCCGGAACCTCCTACGAGCAGTACTTC
j_call: TRBJ2-7; clone_size: few; v_call: TRBV5-6; d_call: TRBD1; cdr3_aa: CASVGTEGSYEQYF; cdr3_nt: TGTGCCAGCGTGGGGACAGAAGGCTCCTACGAGCAGTACTTC
j_call: TRBJ2-3; clone_size: few; v_call: TRBV5-1; d_call: TRBD2; cdr3_aa: CASSLVVAGEYADTQYF; cdr3_nt: TGCGCCAGCAGCTTGGTGGTAGCGGGGGAGTATGCAGATACGCAGTATTTT
j_call: TRBJ2-1; clone_size: few; v_call: TRBV11-2; d_call: TRBD2; cdr3_aa: CASSFRTSGARNEQFF; cdr3_nt: TGTGCCAGCAGCTTTCGGACTAGCGGGGCGCGCAATGAGCAGTTCTTC
j_call: TRBJ2-1; clone_size: -; v_call: TRBV6-5; d_call: TRBD2; cdr3_aa: CASSYGVAGDNEQFF; cdr3_nt: TGTGCCAGCAGTTACGGGGTAGCGGGGGACAATGAGCAGTTCTTC
j_call: TRBJ2-1; clone_size: -; v_call: TRBV12-5; d_call: -; cdr3_aa: CASGFYRDGEYNEQFF; cdr3_nt: TGTGCTAGTGGTTTCTACCGGGACGGTGAATACAATGAGCAGTTCTTC
j_call: TRBJ1-2; clone_size: -; v_call: TRBV27; d_call: -; cdr3_aa: CASSLRGWGYGYTF; cdr3_nt: TGTGCCAGCAGTTTAAGGGGTTGGGGGTACGGCTACACCTTC
j_call: TRBJ2-1; clone_size: few; v_call: TRBV20-1; d_call: TRBD2; cdr3_aa: CSARASRLASYNEQFF; cdr3_nt: TGCAGTGCTAGAGCTAGTAGACTAGCTTCCTACAATGAGCAGTTCTTC
j_call: TRBJ2-3; clone_size: -; v_call: TRBV5-1; d_call: -; cdr3_aa: CASSLPTSTDTQYF; cdr3_nt: TGCGCCAGCAGCCTACCAACTAGCACAGATACGCAGTATTTT
j_call: TRBJ1-2; clone_size: -; v_call: TRBV27; d_call: -; cdr3_aa: CASSARFSARSDGYTF; cdr3_nt: TGTGCCAGCAGTGCCCGCTTCTCGGCCAGGTCTGATGGCTACACTTTC
j_call: TRBJ2-3; clone_size: many; v_call: TRBV4-2; d_call: -; cdr3_aa: CASSPDRRGGPGDTQYF; cdr3_nt: TGTGCCAGCAGCCCAGACCGAAGGGGGGGCCCAGGAGATACGCAGTATTTT
j_call: TRBJ2-7; clone_size: many; v_call: TRBV28; d_call: TRBD1; cdr3_aa: CASIGTGPSYEQYF; cdr3_nt: TGTGCCTCTATAGGGACAGGGCCTTCCTACGAGCAGTACTTC
j_call: TRBJ2-1; clone_size: -; v_call: TRBV6-1; d_call: TRBD1; cdr3_aa: CASSDGQGWYNEQFF; cdr3_nt: TGTGCCAGCAGTGACGGACAGGGCTGGTACAATGAGCAGTTCTTC
j_call: TRBJ2-7; clone_size: -; v_call: TRBV7-9; d_call: -; cdr3_aa: CASSRDPSSYEQYF; cdr3_nt: TGTGCCAGCAGCCGGGACCCCTCTTCCTACGAGCAGTACTTC
j_call: TRBJ2-1; clone_size: few; v_call: TRBV4-2; d_call: -; cdr3_aa: CASSPDGWQGLNEQFF; cdr3_nt: TGTGCCAGCAGCCCAGATGGGTGGCAGGGCCTAAATGAGCAGTTCTTC
j_call: TRBJ1-2; clone_size: once; v_call: TRBV28; d_call: TRBD1; cdr3_aa: CASSLLGQGGRYYGYTF; cdr3_nt: TGTGCCAGCAGCCTTTTAGGACAGGGGGGTAGATACTATGGCTACACCTTC
j_call: TRBJ2-1; clone_size: -; v_call: TRBV7-8; d_call: -; cdr3_aa: CASSPPTSPYNEQFF; cdr3_nt: TGTGCCAGCAGCCCACCGACTTCCCCCTACAATGAGCAGTTCTTC
j_call: TRBJ2-3; clone_size: -; v_call: TRBV5-1; d_call: -; cdr3_aa: CASSLSGGPSGDTQYF; cdr3_nt: TGCGCCAGCAGCTTGTCCGGGGGACCCTCCGGAGATACGCAGTATTTT
j_call: TRBJ2-3; clone_size: -; v_call: TRBV20-1; d_call: -; cdr3_aa: CSSSGVIDLTDTQYF; cdr3_nt: TGCAGTTCGTCGGGGGTCATAGATCTCACAGATACGCAGTATTTT
j_call: TRBJ1-5; clone_size: many; v_call: TRBV6-5; d_call: -; cdr3_aa: CASSLLPGGNQPQHF; cdr3_nt: TGTGCCAGCAGTCTACTACCCGGGGGCAATCAGCCCCAGCATTTT
j_call: TRBJ2-7; clone_size: -; v_call: TRBV7-2; d_call: TRBD1; cdr3_aa: CARSSGTAYEQYF; cdr3_nt: TGTGCCCGCAGCTCCGGGACAGCTTACGAGCAGTACTTC
j_call: TRBJ2-5; clone_size: -; v_call: TRBV20-1; d_call: -; cdr3_aa: CSARAQGLETQYF; cdr3_nt: TGCAGTGCTAGAGCTCAGGGGTTGGAGACCCAGTACTTC
j_call: TRBJ1-5; clone_size: -; v_call: TRBV20-1; d_call: TRBD1; cdr3_aa: CSARGRTGYSNQPQHF; cdr3_nt: TGCAGTGCTAGAGGGCGGACAGGTTATAGCAATCAGCCCCAGCATTTT
j_call: TRBJ2-6; clone_size: -; v_call: TRBV7-2; d_call: -; cdr3_aa: CASSFTRAGANVLTF; cdr3_nt: TGTGCCAGCAGCTTTACAAGGGCTGGGGCCAACGTCCTGACTTTC
j_call: TRBJ1-6; clone_size: -; v_call: TRBV15; d_call: -; cdr3_aa: CATSDGGGNSPLHF; cdr3_nt: TGTGCCACCAGCGATGGAGGGGGGAATTCACCCCTCCACTTT
j_call: TRBJ2-3; clone_size: -; v_call: TRBV7-9; d_call: TRBD1; cdr3_aa: CASSPRTGEGTDTQYF; cdr3_nt: TGTGCCAGCAGCCCCAGGACAGGGGAAGGGACAGATACGCAGTATTTT
j_call: TRBJ2-1; clone_size: -; v_call: TRBV7-3; d_call: -; cdr3_aa: CASSPRVGTKNEQFF; cdr3_nt: TGTGCCAGCAGCCCGAGGGTAGGAACTAAAAATGAGCAGTTCTTC
j_call: TRBJ2-5; clone_size: few; v_call: TRBV4-3; d_call: -; cdr3_aa: CASSQDPGLAGTQYF; cdr3_nt: TGCGCCAGCAGCCAAGATCCTGGCCTCGCGGGGACCCAGTACTTC
j_call: TRBJ1-5; clone_size: -; v_call: TRBV12-3/TRBV12-4; d_call: -; cdr3_aa: CASSLVTASNQPQHF; cdr3_nt: TGTGCCAGCAGTTTAGTCACGGCTTCCAATCAGCCCCAGCATTTT